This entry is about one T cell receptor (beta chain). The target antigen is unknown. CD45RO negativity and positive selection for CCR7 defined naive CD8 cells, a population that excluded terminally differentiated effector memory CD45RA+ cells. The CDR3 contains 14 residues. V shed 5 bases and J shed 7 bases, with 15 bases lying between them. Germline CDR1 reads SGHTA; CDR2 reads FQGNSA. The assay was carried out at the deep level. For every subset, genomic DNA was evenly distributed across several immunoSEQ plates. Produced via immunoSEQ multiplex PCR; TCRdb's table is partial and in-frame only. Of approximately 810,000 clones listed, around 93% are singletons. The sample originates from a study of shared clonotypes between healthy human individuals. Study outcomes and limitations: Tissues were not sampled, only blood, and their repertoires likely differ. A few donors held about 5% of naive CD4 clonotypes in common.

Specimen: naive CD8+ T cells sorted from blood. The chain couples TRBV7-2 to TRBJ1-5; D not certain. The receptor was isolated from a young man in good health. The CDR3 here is CASSDPLPGQPQHF. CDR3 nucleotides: TGTGCCAGCAGCGACCCCCTACCGGGCCAGCCCCAGCATTTT.